This passage covers 9 T cell receptor beta chains from one sample sequenced in a study of cytomegalovirus exposure and HLA in healthy donors (dated by TCRdb to the late 2010s). The method behind the library was the immunoSEQ multiplex PCR assay. For the multiplex PCR, a mixture combining 60 forward primers for TCR Vbeta segments and 13 reverse primers for TCR Jbeta segments was used. TCRdb retrieved this table from immuneACCESS and kept in-frame rearrangements only. Not all clones are present; in checked studies, unresolved V genes account for under half, and no reason is known for the remainder. For this sample there are over 150,000 clones; about 84% appear just once. Together, the top ten hold around 4.9% of the sample. Sequenced input: PBMCs. These receptors were obtained from a man between 18 and 29 years old in good health and CMV-seronegative.

This chain connects TRBV13 to TRBJ1-5; tentatively, D is TRBD1 (6 bases). The CDR3 runs 14 residues. The V and J ends lost 6 bases and 5 bases respectively, with 14 bases between them. Germline V CDR1 and CDR2: PRHDT, FYEKMQ (reference sequence). The DNA for the CDR3 is TGTGCCAGCAGTCCCGGGACACGGCATCAGCCCCAGCATTTT. This gives the protein CASSPGTRHQPQHF.

This chain links TRBV5-1 with TRBJ2-7, with D possibly being TRBD1 (6 bases). Trimming shortened V by 0 bases and J by 2 bases, and 12 bases separated the two germline ends. Germline V CDR1 and CDR2: SGHRS, YFSETQ. The length of the CDR3 is 15 residues. Here the CDR3 DNA reads TGCGCCAGCAGCTTGGACGGCAGGGGCCCCTACGAGCAGTACTTC. This sequence encodes CASSLDGRGPYEQYF.

The chain carries TRBV7-9 and TRBJ1-5, with unresolved D. CDR1 SEHNR and CDR2 FQNEAQ come from the germline V gene (reference sequence). This CDR3 spans 12 amino acids. V lost 5 bases to trimming and J lost 9 bases, with 11 bases between them. The CDR3 loop is CASSEGVGPQHF. In DNA form, the CDR3 reads TGTGCCAGCAGCGAAGGAGTGGGGCCCCAGCATTTT.

The CDR3 sequence: CASSDIAGGTDTQYF. The CDR3 coding sequence is TGTGCCAGCAGTGACATAGCGGGAGGCACAGATACGCAGTATTTT. The chain couples TRBV6-4 to TRBJ2-3, with TRBD2 matching 9 bases. CDR3 length: 15 amino acids. V gave up 2 bases and J gave up 1 base; unmatched junction bases: 1. Germline loops: CDR1 MRHNA, CDR2 SNTAGT.

This clone was picked up a small number of times. The J gene is TRBJ2-1, the V gene TRBV2; 9 nucleotides line up with TRBD2. The germline gives CDR1 SNHLY, CDR2 FYNNEI. CDR3 length: 12 residues. V lost 7 bases, J lost 9 bases, and 4 bases stayed unmatched. The CDR3 region is CASTSGMGEQFF. Here the CDR3 DNA reads TGTGCCAGCACTAGCGGGATGGGTGAGCAGTTCTTC.

The chain combines TRBV2 with TRBJ2-7, with a possible D match to TRBD2 (7 bases). The ends were cut back, 10 bases at V and 3 bases at J, with 19 bases in the middle. The CDR3 contains 14 residues. CDR1 is SNHLY, CDR2 FYNNEI, per germline. CDR3 amino acids: CATRGREGDYEQYF. In DNA, the CDR3 is TGTGCCACACGCGGAAGGGAGGGGGACTACGAGCAGTACTTC. Drawing the rest from reference TRBV2 and TRBJ2-7, the complete variable domain is EPEVTQTPSHQVTQMGQEVILRCVPISNHLYFYWYRQILGQKVEFLVSFYNNEISEKSEIFDDQFSVERPDGSNFTLKIRSTKLEDSAMYFCATRGREGDYEQYFGPGTRLTVT.

V usage is TRBV5-6 and J usage is TRBJ2-7; possible D gene TRBD2, 7 bases. This CDR3 has 15 residues. Germline assignment: CDR1 SGHDT and CDR2 YYEEEE. V lost 0 bases to trimming and J lost 4 bases, with 14 bases between them. The CDR3 bases are TGTGCCAGCAGCTTGGCGGTCGGGGGGCCTTACGAGCAGTACTTC. It yields the protein CASSLAVGGPYEQYF.

The CDR3: CASSLAGGAYNEQFF. The DNA of the CDR3 is TGTGCCAGCAGCTTGGCCGGCGGGGCCTACAATGAGCAGTTCTTC. V gene TRBV5-4 combines with J gene TRBJ2-1; tentative D call: TRBD2 (6 bases). The CDR3 has 15 residues. Germline CDR1 and CDR2: SGHNT and YYREEE (reference sequence). V shed 0 bases and J shed 2 bases, with 9 bases lying between them.

This chain connects TRBV7-3 to TRBJ1-1, with D possibly TRBD1 on 6 matching bases. Germline values: CDR1 SGHTA, CDR2 FQGTGA. Trimming stripped 6 bases from V and 4 bases from J, with 12 bases between. The CDR3 runs to 13 residues. CDR3 in amino acids: CASSYTGRTEAFF. The CDR3 bases are TGTGCCAGCAGTTATACAGGGCGCACTGAAGCTTTCTTT.